Shown below are 29 T cell receptor beta chains from a single sample sequenced in a study of human T cells and chemical hapten exposure. MiXCR, run by TCRdb on the RACE reads, gives a single entry per CDR3 protein. The table records some 90,000 distinct CDR3 sequences, approximately 9.7% of them present only once. Time point of the sample: healthy volunteer bleed at 2 weeks. Total RNA came from unfractionated whole blood. The specimen sequenced was whole blood. These receptors were obtained from a female donor in good health. Some clones in this sample may be carry-over from other donors' samples.

The V and J genes are TRBV5-5 and TRBJ2-4; D is tentatively TRBD1 or TRBD2 (6 bases each). Germline-derived CDR1 and CDR2 are SGHKS and YYEKEE (reference sequence). This CDR3 region has 19 residues. The germline V and J ends were trimmed by 0 bases and 0 bases, with 19 bases remaining between them. CDR3 sequence: CASSLVHEGGLAAKNIQYF. CDR3 coding DNA: TGTGCCAGCAGCTTGGTTCATGAGGGGGGTCTAGCAGCCAAAAACATTCAGTACTTC. The full variable domain, its missing parts supplied by reference TRBV5-5 and TRBJ2-4, is DAGVTQSPTHLIKTRGQQVTLRCSPISGHKSVSWYQQVLGQGPQFIFQYYEKEERGRGNFPDRFSARQFPNYSSELNVNALLLGDSALYLCASSLVHEGGLAAKNIQYFGAGTRLSVL.

This rearrangement joins TRBV20-1 to TRBJ2-7; weak D call: TRBD1 (6 bases). V lost 4 bases to trimming and J lost 1 base, with 11 bases between them. This CDR3 has 13 amino acids. Germline loops: CDR1 DFQATT, CDR2 SNEGSKA (reference sequence). CDR3 DNA sequence: TGCAGTGCTAACTGGGGGCAGTCCTACGAGCAGTACTTC. Translated, it gives CSANWGQSYEQYF.

This chain joins TRBV10-1 and TRBJ1-1, with a possible D match to TRBD1 (5 bases). Germline V gene lookup returns CDR1 WNHNN and CDR2 SYGVQD (reference sequence). This CDR3 has 14 residues. V lost 4 bases and J 10 bases, leaving 19 bases between the germline ends. The CDR3 region has the DNA TGCGCCAGCAGTGCACGACGACGGCGAGGGGCAGCTTTCTTT. This codes for CASSARRRRGAAFF.

In its sample, this clonotype was seen a few times. This chain uses TRBV12-5 with TRBJ1-1, with D perhaps TRBD1 (5 bases). The CDR3 is 15 amino acids. V gave up 1 base and J gave up 1 base, with 10 bases separating them. Germline V gene data show CDR1 as LGHNT and CDR2 as FRNRAP. The DNA of the CDR3 is TGTGCTAGTGGTTTGGGACAGATAGAGAACACTGAAGCTTTCTTT. It is translated as CASGLGQIENTEAFF. The whole variable domain, remainder taken from reference TRBV12-5 and TRBJ1-1, is DARVTQTPRHKVTEMGQEVTMRCQPILGHNTVFWYRQTMMQGLELLAYFRNRAPLDDSGMPKDRFSAEMPDATLATLKIQPSEPRDSAVYFCASGLGQIENTEAFFGQGTRLTVV.

The chain recombines TRBV12-3 or TRBV12-4 with TRBJ2-1; no clear D. V was shortened by 6 bases and J by 6 bases, with 6 bases between the two germline ends. The CDR3 is made up of 11 amino acids. The CDR3 spells CASSGSNEQFF. The CDR3 bases are TGTGCCAGCAGCGGATCCAATGAGCAGTTCTTC.

This chain uses TRBV3-1 with TRBJ2-7; TRBD2 aligns across 8 bases. Germline-derived CDR1 and CDR2 are LGHDT and YNNKEL (reference sequence). The CDR3 sequence is 15 residues long. After removal of 2 bases from V and 0 bases from J, the junction contained 3 bases not matched to a gene. CDR3 loop: CASSQLAGLSYEQYF. CDR3 sequence (DNA): TGTGCCAGCAGCCAATTAGCGGGACTCTCCTACGAGCAGTACTTC.

This clonotype showed up just a few times. This chain uses TRBV14 with TRBJ2-3; D unresolved. Trimming left V 0 bases short and J 7 bases short, with 5 bases between. Germline V gene sequence: CDR1 SGHDN, CDR2 FVKESK. The CDR3 has 12 amino acids. DNA for the CDR3: TGTGCCAGCAGCCAAGAGGGCTATACGCAGTATTTT. This codes for CASSQEGYTQYF. The variable domain in full, with the rest retrieved from reference TRBV14 and TRBJ2-3, is EAGVTQFPSHSVIEKGQTVTLRCDPISGHDNLYWYRRVMGKEIKFLLHFVKESKQDESGMPNNRFLAERTGGTYSTLKVQPAELEDSGVYFCASSQEGYTQYFGPGTRLTVL.

This clonotype was observed at least ten times. The chain combines TRBV29-1 with TRBJ2-7, with TRBD1 matching 9 bases. V shed 1 base, J shed 2 bases, and the junction held 3 bases outside the gene matches. Per germline, CDR1 SQVTM and CDR2 ANQGSEA. The CDR3 length is 14 residues. CDR3 DNA sequence: TGCAGCGTTGAAGGGACAGGGGACACCTACGAGCAGTACTTC. This encodes CSVEGTGDTYEQYF.

This chain joins TRBV27 and TRBJ2-1; weak D call: TRBD2 (6 bases). Germline lookup yields CDR1 MNHEY and CDR2 SMNVEV (reference sequence). CDR3 length: 12 amino acids. Trimming stripped 3 bases from V and 13 bases from J, with 13 bases between. CDR3 in amino acids: CASSFNRDSQFF. The CDR3 DNA reads as TGTGCCAGCAGTTTCAACCGGGACTCACAGTTCTTC.

This clonotype was found many times. The chain joins TRBV5-6 to TRBJ2-2; maybe TRBD1 (6 bases). The CDR3 has 16 amino acids. Germline V gives CDR1 SGHDT, CDR2 YYEEEE. Trimming removed 6 bases from V and 6 bases from J, with 21 bases in between. This CDR3 is CASKTLQGKGPGELFF. As DNA, the CDR3 is TGTGCCAGCAAAACCCTACAGGGAAAGGGGCCCGGGGAGCTGTTTTTT.

This clonotype has ten or more counts. The chain has TRBV4-2 and TRBJ1-2; no clear D. Trimming stripped 5 bases from V and 0 bases from J, with 16 bases between. This CDR3 is 16 amino acids long. Germline CDR1 reads LGHNA; CDR2 reads YNFKEQ. Here the CDR3 reads CASSFDRHAPNYGYTF. Here the CDR3 DNA reads TGTGCCAGCAGCTTCGACCGACACGCTCCTAACTATGGCTACACCTTC.

This clonotype has only a few counts. The gene calls are TRBV12-3 or TRBV12-4 and TRBJ1-5; D unresolved. There are 15 residues in the CDR3. The ends were cut back, 8 bases at V and 1 base at J, with 15 bases in the middle. DNA of the CDR3: TGTGCCAGCGCTAGAAGAACAGAGAGCAATCAGCCCCAGCATTTT. It translates to CASARRTESNQPQHF.

The CDR3 DNA reads as TGTGCCAGCAGCCCGGCGGGACAGGGTTCTTTCTTT. Its translation is CASSPAGQGSFF. V gene TRBV5-5 combines with J gene TRBJ1-1; 9 bases are shared with TRBD1. CDR1 is SGHKS, CDR2 YYEKEE, per germline (reference sequence). The CDR3 is 12 residues long. J lost 12 bases, V lost 4 bases, and 7 bases had no gene match.

This chain uses TRBV6-6 with TRBJ2-2; no firm D call. V was cut by 4 bases and J by 5 bases, with 14 bases left in between. CDR1 is MNHNY, CDR2 SVGAGI, per germline (reference sequence). There are 15 residues in the CDR3. The CDR3 protein is CASSFGDDRTGELFF. The CDR3 region has the DNA TGTGCCAGCAGTTTTGGGGATGATAGAACCGGGGAGCTGTTTTTT.

This clonotype was counted between two and nine times. The chain uses TRBV28 and TRBJ2-5; possibly TRBD1 for D (6 bases). V lost 4 bases to trimming and J lost 1 base, with 10 bases between them. The CDR3 has 14 amino acids. Germline V gives CDR1 MDHEN, CDR2 SYDVKM. For the CDR3, the DNA is TGTGCCAGCAGTTCCCGGACAGCCCAAGAGACCCAGTACTTC. Translating gives CASSSRTAQETQYF.

This clonotype appeared a few times. The genes are TRBV9 and TRBJ1-1; maybe TRBD1 (5 bases). This CDR3 contains 12 residues. Deletions cut 0 bases from V and 8 bases from J, with 8 bases between. Germline V gene data show CDR1 as SGDLS and CDR2 as YYNGEE. The CDR3 protein is CASSVAGGEAFF. CDR3 bases: TGTGCCAGCAGCGTAGCGGGGGGAGAAGCTTTCTTT.

This clonotype was seen at least ten times. The chain is built from TRBV28 and TRBJ1-5, with a possible D match to TRBD1 (5 bases). Looked up from germline, CDR1 is MDHEN and CDR2 is SYDVKM. V was shortened by 5 bases and J by 9 bases, with 14 bases between the two germline ends. CDR3 length: 13 residues. CDR3 in DNA: TGTGCCAGCAGTATCTATCCGGGGCGGCCCCAGCATTTT. It yields the protein CASSIYPGRPQHF. The whole variable domain, remainder taken from reference TRBV28 and TRBJ1-5, is DVKVTQSSRYLVKRTGEKVFLECVQDMDHENMFWYRQDPGLGLRLIYFSYDVKMKEKGDIPEGYSVSREKKERFSLILESASTNQTSMYLCASSIYPGRPQHFGDGTRLSIL.

This clonotype was detected ten times or more. This chain connects TRBV20-1 to TRBJ2-1, with TRBD2 identical over 9 bases. The J segment lost 4 bases and the V segment lost 0 bases, leaving 10 bases of the junction unmatched. The germline V gene has CDR1 DFQATT and CDR2 SNEGSKA (reference sequence). CDR3 size: 17 residues. The DNA for the CDR3 is TGCAGTGCTAGAGATTCGGCTAGCGGGACGATATACAATGAGCAGTTCTTC. It translates to CSARDSASGTIYNEQFF.

This chain joins TRBV28 and TRBJ2-7, with D unclear. V was cut by 7 bases and J by 4 bases, with 11 bases left in between. CDR1 and CDR2 from the germline V gene are MDHEN and SYDVKM. This CDR3 is built from 12 residues. CDR3: CASNFRSYEQYF. CDR3 nucleotides: TGTGCCAGCAATTTCCGCTCATACGAGCAGTACTTC.

The sample holds many counts of this clonotype. The chain uses TRBV7-9 and TRBJ2-7, with D hard to call. In germline, CDR1 is SEHNR, CDR2 FQNEAQ (reference sequence). The length of the CDR3 is 13 residues. V dropped 1 base and J dropped 6 bases, with 10 bases sitting between them. This CDR3 reads CASSLGLLREQYF. In DNA, the CDR3 is TGTGCCAGCAGCTTAGGACTCCTTCGCGAGCAGTACTTC.

The chain is built from TRBV5-1 and TRBJ2-7; 13 positions match TRBD2. CDR1 is SGHRS, CDR2 YFSETQ, per germline. V was clipped by 7 bases and J by 3 bases; unmatched bases: 4. The CDR3 covers 14 residues. CDR3 DNA sequence: TGCGCCAGCTCCGGACTAGCGGGAGACTACGAGCAGTACTTC. It specifies CASSGLAGDYEQYF. The full variable domain, in which reference TRBV5-1 and TRBJ2-7 provide the parts outside the CDR3, is KAGVTQTPRYLIKTRGQQVTLSCSPISGHRSVSWYQQTPGQGLQFLFEYFSETQRNKGNFPGRFSGRQFSNSRSEMNVSTLELGDSALYLCASSGLAGDYEQYFGPGTRLTVT.

This clonotype has only a few counts. The chain uses TRBV29-1 and TRBJ2-1, with 7 bases matching TRBD1. In germline, CDR1 is SQVTM, CDR2 ANQGSEA. The CDR3 is 11 residues long. The J segment lost 7 bases and the V segment lost 8 bases, leaving 5 bases of the junction unmatched. This chain's CDR3 is CSSGQKNEQFF. CDR3 nucleotides: TGCAGCTCGGGACAGAAGAATGAGCAGTTCTTC.

This clonotype was counted at least ten times. The chain is built from TRBV10-1 and TRBJ2-1, with TRBD2 matching 10 bases. The germline V gene has CDR1 WNHNN and CDR2 SYGVQD (reference sequence). The V segment lost 3 bases and the J segment 9 bases; nucleotides outside the gene matches: 5. CDR3 length: 14 amino acids. The CDR3 coding sequence is TGCGCCAGCAGTGAACTAGCGGGGTCCAGTGAGCAGTTCTTC. Its translation: CASSELAGSSEQFF.

This clonotype occurred a few times. The chain uses TRBV6-1 and TRBJ1-2; 10 bases match TRBD1. J lost 2 bases, V lost 1 base, and 1 base had no gene match. Germline V gene lookup returns CDR1 MNHNS and CDR2 SASEGT. The CDR3 extends over 15 amino acids. CDR3 in amino acids: CASSEVTGGNYGYTF. The CDR3 DNA reads TGTGCCAGCAGTGAAGTGACAGGGGGCAACTATGGCTACACCTTC.

This clonotype was picked up many times. The chain employs TRBV29-1 and TRBJ2-6, with D perhaps TRBD1 (5 bases). This CDR3 comprises 19 residues. Deletions cut 1 base from V and 0 bases from J, with 19 bases between. The germline CDR1 and CDR2 sequences are SQVTM and ANQGSEA. The CDR3 sequence: CSVEALDRRTLSGANVLTF. CDR3 DNA: TGCAGCGTTGAAGCCCTTGACAGACGAACCCTCTCTGGGGCCAACGTCCTGACTTTC.

In its sample, this clonotype was seen a few times. The chain couples TRBV28 to TRBJ2-7; 7 positions match TRBD2. With 5 bases clipped from V and 1 base from J, the junction kept 8 bases outside the gene matches. Germline V gene data show CDR1 as MDHEN and CDR2 as SYDVKM. CDR3 length equals 15 residues. The CDR3 nucleotides are TGTGCCAGCAGTGGAACGGGAGGACCATCCTACGAGCAGTACTTC. This sequence encodes CASSGTGGPSYEQYF. The full variable domain, with the rest looked up from reference TRBV28 and TRBJ2-7, is DVKVTQSSRYLVKRTGEKVFLECVQDMDHENMFWYRQDPGLGLRLIYFSYDVKMKEKGDIPEGYSVSREKKERFSLILESASTNQTSMYLCASSGTGGPSYEQYFGPGTRLTVT.

In this sample, this clonotype turned up a few times. CDR3 residues: CASTPRTPNYGYTF. CDR3 bases: TGTGCCAGCACCCCAAGGACTCCTAACTATGGCTACACCTTC. The chain has TRBV2 and TRBJ1-2; unclear D gene. Germline CDR1 and CDR2: SNHLY and FYNNEI. With 7 bases removed from V and 0 bases from J, the gap between germline ends came to 12 bases. CDR3 length equals 14 residues.

Ten or more counts support this clonotype. The chain carries TRBV10-3 and TRBJ1-6; TRBD1 matches at 8 bases. CDR1 ENHRY and CDR2 SYGVKD come from the germline V gene. The J segment lost 8 bases and the V segment lost 11 bases, leaving 8 bases of the junction unmatched. The CDR3 spans 13 residues. CDR3 amino acids: CAARQGHDSPLHF. CDR3 coding DNA: TGTGCCGCCCGACAGGGGCACGATTCACCCCTCCACTTT.

V is TRBV7-9 and J is TRBJ2-1, with 7 nucleotides matching TRBD2. J lost 4 bases, V lost 5 bases, and 11 bases had no gene match. The CDR3 has 16 residues. Germline loops: CDR1 SEHNR, CDR2 FQNEAQ (reference sequence). The CDR3 spells CASSPRWGEGYNEQFF. The CDR3 DNA reads TGTGCCAGCAGCCCTCGGTGGGGGGAGGGGTACAATGAGCAGTTCTTC.